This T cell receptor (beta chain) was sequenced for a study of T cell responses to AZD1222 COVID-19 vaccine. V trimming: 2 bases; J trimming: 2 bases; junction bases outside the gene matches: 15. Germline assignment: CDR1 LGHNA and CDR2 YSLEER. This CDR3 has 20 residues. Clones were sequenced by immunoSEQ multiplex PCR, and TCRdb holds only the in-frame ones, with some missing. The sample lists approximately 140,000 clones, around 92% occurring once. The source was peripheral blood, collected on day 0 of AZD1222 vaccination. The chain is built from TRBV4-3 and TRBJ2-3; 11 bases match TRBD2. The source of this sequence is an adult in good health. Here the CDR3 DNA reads TGCGCCAGCAGCCAACGCCGGACAGGGTCTAGCGGGGGGCCCACAGATACGCAGTATTTT. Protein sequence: CASSQRRTGSSGGPTDTQYF.